These 31 T cell receptor beta chains were sequenced from one sample in a study of cytomegalovirus exposure and HLA in healthy donors. Primers: 60 Vbeta forward and 13 Jbeta reverse. Produced via immunoSEQ multiplex PCR; TCRdb's table is partial and in-frame only. The data show under 150,000 clones, approximately 80% seen once. The sample taken for sequencing was PBMCs. The receptors were gathered from a man aged 18 to 29 in good health and CMV-seronegative.

The chain is built from TRBV2 and TRBJ2-7, with 8 bases identical to TRBD1. This CDR3 is 14 amino acids long. Germline V gene sequence: CDR1 SNHLY, CDR2 FYNNEI. Trimming removed 7 bases from V and 1 base from J; junction bases left unmatched: 6. CDR3 sequence (DNA): TGTGCCAGCACCCGGGACAGGTTATCCTACGAGCAGTACTTC. It translates to CASTRDRLSYEQYF.

This chain joins TRBV28 and TRBJ1-2, with 12 bases matching TRBD1. The CDR3 sequence is 14 residues long. V lost 7 bases and J lost 7; bases outside the gene matches: 7. Germline CDR1 and CDR2: MDHEN and SYDVKM. The CDR3: CASTQGQGAAGYTF. As DNA, the CDR3 is TGTGCCAGCACCCAGGGACAGGGGGCCGCTGGCTACACCTTC.

This clone was detected a few times. This sequence joins TRBV30 and TRBJ1-1, with a possible D match to TRBD1 (6 bases). V was clipped by 4 bases and J by 4 bases, with 16 bases between them. This CDR3 has 14 amino acids. The germline V gene encodes CDR1 GTSNPN and CDR2 SVGIG (reference sequence). CDR3 DNA sequence: TGTGCCTGGACCTATGTACAGGGTGGCACTGAAGCTTTCTTT. The encoded protein is CAWTYVQGGTEAFF.

This clone was counted between two and nine times. This chain joins TRBV7-3 and TRBJ1-1; D gene uncertain. The CDR3 covers 14 residues. From germline, CDR1 is SGHTA and CDR2 FQGTGA. The V gene lost 1 base and the J gene lost 4 bases, with 10 bases spanning the gap. CDR3 DNA: TGTGCCAGCAGCTTAAGGGCCGGAGGCACTGAAGCTTTCTTT. It translates to CASSLRAGGTEAFF.

V usage is TRBV9 and J usage is TRBJ2-3, with D maybe TRBD1 (5 bases). Trimming left V 4 bases short and J 2 bases short, with 14 bases between. Looked up from germline, CDR1 is SGDLS and CDR2 is YYNGEE. The CDR3 totals 15 residues. This chain's CDR3 is CASSQRQGNTDTQYF. Here the CDR3 DNA reads TGTGCCAGCAGCCAAAGGCAGGGAAACACAGATACGCAGTATTTT. The variable domain in full, with the rest retrieved from reference TRBV9 and TRBJ2-3, is DSGVTQTPKHLITATGQRVTLRCSPRSGDLSVYWYQQSLDQGLQFLIQYYNGEERAKGNILERFSAQQFPDLHSELNLSSLELGDSALYFCASSQRQGNTDTQYFGPGTRLTVL.

The V call is TRBV28, the J call TRBJ1-4, with 7 bases lining up with TRBD1. Germline CDR1 MDHEN, CDR2 SYDVKM. The trim removed 5 bases at V and 2 bases at J, leaving 8 bases unmatched. The CDR3 is made up of 16 amino acids. CDR3 amino acids: CASSLAAGGTNEKLFF. CDR3 nucleotide sequence: TGTGCCAGCAGTCTGGCCGCAGGGGGTACTAATGAAAAACTGTTTTTT.

This chain joins TRBV6-5 and TRBJ1-3; a possible D gene is TRBD1 (5 bases). The V gene's germline CDR1 is MNHEY and CDR2 SVGAGI. V was shortened by 0 bases and J by 2 bases, with 11 bases between the two germline ends. The CDR3 has 16 amino acids. In DNA form, the CDR3 reads TGTGCCAGCAGTTACTCGAGCAGGGTCCCTGGAAACACCATATATTTT. Translated, it gives CASSYSSRVPGNTIYF.

This clone was counted only a few times. The chain links TRBV9 to TRBJ2-1; TRBD2 matches at 9 bases. Germline V gene lookup returns CDR1 SGDLS and CDR2 YYNGEE. CDR3 length: 17 amino acids. V lost 4 bases, J lost 8 bases, and 16 bases stayed unmatched. The CDR3 reads CASSPEIGGRAADEQFF. The DNA of the CDR3 is TGTGCCAGCAGCCCGGAAATTGGCGGGAGGGCCGCCGATGAGCAGTTCTTC.

The chain uses TRBV27 and TRBJ1-2, with 9 positions matching TRBD1. The CDR3 loop spans 17 amino acids. V lost 0 bases to trimming and J lost 2 bases; unmatched junction nucleotides: 7. Per germline, CDR1 MNHEY and CDR2 SMNVEV (reference sequence). For the CDR3, the DNA is TGTGCCAGCAGTTTATCGGGACAGGGTGGAGGGAACTATGGCTACACCTTC. Protein: CASSLSGQGGGNYGYTF.

The chain carries TRBV6-5 and TRBJ2-7, with 8 bases that match TRBD1. In germline, CDR1 is MNHEY, CDR2 SVGAGI. The CDR3 spans 15 residues. V trimming: 0 bases; J trimming: 6 bases; junction bases outside the gene matches: 7. DNA for the CDR3: TGTGCCAGCAGTTACTCGAGACAGGGGAAGAGCGAGCAGTACTTC. This codes for CASSYSRQGKSEQYF.

The chain combines TRBV10-2 with TRBJ1-4; 7 nucleotides match TRBD1. The germline V gene encodes CDR1 WSHSY and CDR2 SAAADI. The CDR3 extends over 15 amino acids. Germline trimming cut 2 bases from V and 7 bases from J; bases unmatched to any gene: 7. The CDR3 reads CASSEHRGKGEKLFF. In DNA form, the CDR3 reads TGCGCCAGCAGTGAGCACAGGGGAAAGGGTGAAAAACTGTTTTTT.

The chain carries TRBV2 and TRBJ1-2; D uncertain. The V gene lost 6 bases and the J gene lost 0 bases, with 8 bases spanning the gap. The CDR3 extends over 13 amino acids. Germline assignment: CDR1 SNHLY and CDR2 FYNNEI. In nucleotides, the CDR3 is TGTGCCAGCAGGGGCAGAGCTAACTATGGCTACACCTTC. Translation gives CASRGRANYGYTF. The full variable domain, completed using reference TRBV2 and TRBJ1-2, is EPEVTQTPSHQVTQMGQEVILRCVPISNHLYFYWYRQILGQKVEFLVSFYNNEISEKSEIFDDQFSVERPDGSNFTLKIRSTKLEDSAMYFCASRGRANYGYTFGSGTRLTVV.

The DNA of the CDR3 is TGTGCCATCAGTGAGTCGCTAGCGACCCACAGCACAGATACGCAGTATTTT. It is translated as CAISESLATHSTDTQYF. This sequence joins TRBV10-3 and TRBJ2-3; the D gene is possibly TRBD2 (6 bases). CDR1 and CDR2 (germline): ENHRY, SYGVKD. V lost 0 bases and J 0 bases, leaving 13 bases between the germline ends. This CDR3 contains 17 residues.

The chain carries TRBV28 and TRBJ2-3, with a weak D call TRBD2 (5 bases). The CDR3 runs to 14 residues. Trimming took off 6 bases at V and 4 bases at J, with 14 bases between the two ends. Germline loops: CDR1 MDHEN, CDR2 SYDVKM. CDR3 in amino acids: CASRGSTASDTQYF. The CDR3 nucleotides read TGTGCCAGCAGAGGGAGCACGGCCTCAGATACGCAGTATTTT.

The rearrangement links TRBV5-5 to TRBJ1-5; D gene ambiguous. Germline loops: CDR1 SGHKS, CDR2 YYEKEE (reference sequence). The CDR3 is 15 amino acids. The V and J ends lost 4 bases and 7 bases respectively, with 18 bases between them. CDR3 residues: CASSLGGLGDQPQHF. Written as DNA, the CDR3 is TGTGCCAGCAGCCTCGGAGGGCTCGGAGACCAGCCCCAGCATTTT.

The chain joins TRBV20-1 to TRBJ2-4; a weak D match, TRBD2 (6 bases). Per the germline V gene, CDR1 is DFQATT and CDR2 is SNEGSKA (reference sequence). The CDR3 totals 11 residues. Trimming removed 1 base from V and 15 bases from J, with 13 bases in between. DNA of the CDR3: TGCAGTGCTAGAGGGGAGGCGAGTTGGTACTTC. It yields the protein CSARGEASWYF.

The chain joins TRBV28 to TRBJ1-4; no firm D call. The CDR3 is 14 residues long. V shed 3 bases and J shed 7 bases, with 12 bases lying between them. Per the germline V gene, CDR1 is MDHEN and CDR2 is SYDVKM. CDR3 bases: TGTGCCAGCAGTTTTCCGGGGAAGGGTGAAAAACTGTTTTTT. Protein: CASSFPGKGEKLFF.

This chain joins TRBV10-1 and TRBJ2-7; D perhaps matches TRBD1 (6 bases). The CDR3 is made up of 15 amino acids. V shed 6 bases and J shed 6 bases, with 21 bases lying between them. CDR1 and CDR2 from the germline V gene are WNHNN and SYGVQD (reference sequence). Here the CDR3 reads CASRDRYRAALEQYV. DNA of the CDR3: TGCGCCAGCAGGGACCGATACAGGGCCGCTCTCGAGCAGTACGTC.

The chain employs TRBV9 and TRBJ1-1; TRBD1 is a possible D gene (5 bases). CDR3 length: 13 amino acids. Trimming pared 7 bases from V and 1 base from J, leaving 11 bases between. In germline, CDR1 is SGDLS, CDR2 YYNGEE. CDR3 loop: CASAQGGNTEAFF. Written as DNA, the CDR3 is TGTGCCAGCGCGCAGGGAGGGAACACTGAAGCTTTCTTT.

Only a few counts were recorded for this clone. This could be a read error, since a much larger clone is one nucleotide away. The chain couples TRBV4-2 to TRBJ2-7; D perhaps matches TRBD1 (6 bases). The V gene's germline CDR1 is LGHNA and CDR2 YNFKEQ. The CDR3 is 14 amino acids. Trimming pared 1 base from V and 7 bases from J, leaving 14 bases between. This CDR3 reads CASSQAYRVEEQYF. The DNA for the CDR3 is TGTGCCAGCAGCCAAGCGTACAGGGTGGAAGAGCAGTACTTC.

This clone was detected only once. The J gene is TRBJ2-3, the V gene TRBV7-3; TRBD2 matches at 16 bases. The junction had 0 bases not matched to a gene; V was cut back by 3 bases and J by 3 bases. The CDR3 is made up of 16 amino acids. Per the germline V gene, CDR1 is SGHTA and CDR2 is FQGTGA. The CDR3 spells CASSLGLAGGTDTQYF. Here the CDR3 DNA reads TGTGCCAGCAGCTTGGGACTAGCGGGAGGGACAGATACGCAGTATTTT.

This clone was seen only a few times. The rearrangement uses TRBV10-1 and TRBJ2-1; 10 nucleotides align to TRBD2. CDR3 length equals 15 residues. CDR1 is WNHNN and CDR2 is SYGVQD in the germline V gene (reference sequence). V gave up 6 bases and J gave up 6 bases; unmatched junction bases: 8. Here the CDR3 DNA reads TGCGCCAGCAGCTTTGGACTAGCGGCTAGCAATGAGCAGTTCTTC. It is translated as CASSFGLAASNEQFF.

The sample holds one count of this clone. V gene TRBV19 combines with J gene TRBJ1-2; 7 bases agree with TRBD1. V lost 9 bases, J lost 6 bases, and 13 bases stayed unmatched. The germline gives CDR1 LNHDA, CDR2 SQIVND (reference sequence). The length of the CDR3 is 14 residues. CDR3 bases: TGTGCCAGCCTCACGAAGGGGGACAGCGATGGCTACACCTTC. Its translation is CASLTKGDSDGYTF.

This clone was seen more than once but under ten times. The chain carries TRBV30 and TRBJ1-2; 9 nucleotides line up with TRBD1. This CDR3 has 17 amino acids. V trimming: 2 bases; J trimming: 1 base; junction bases outside the gene matches: 11. The germline CDR1 and CDR2 sequences are GTSNPN and SVGIG (reference sequence). This CDR3 reads CAWSTGQTGGRNYGYTF. The CDR3 DNA is TGTGCCTGGAGTACGGGACAGACAGGGGGGCGTAACTATGGCTACACCTTC.

V is TRBV7-3 and J is TRBJ2-1; D unclear. Germline V gene data show CDR1 as SGHTA and CDR2 as FQGTGA. The CDR3 sequence is 15 residues long. Trimming stripped 1 base from V and 0 bases from J, with 7 bases between. This CDR3 reads CASSLIAGSYNEQFF. Written as DNA, the CDR3 is TGTGCCAGCAGCTTAATCGCAGGCTCCTACAATGAGCAGTTCTTC.

This chain uses TRBV14 with TRBJ2-1, with 7 bases fitting TRBD2. The CDR3 extends over 16 amino acids. The germline CDR1 and CDR2 sequences are SGHDN and FVKESK. After removal of 0 bases from V and 3 bases from J, the junction contained 5 bases not matched to a gene. CDR3 nucleotides: TGTGCCAGCAGCCAAGAGAGCGGGGACCGCTACAATGAGCAGTTCTTC. Protein sequence: CASSQESGDRYNEQFF.

The chain carries TRBV5-1 and TRBJ2-1; weak D call: TRBD1 (5 bases). The CDR3 has 16 residues. Germline CDR1 and CDR2: SGHRS and YFSETQ. Trimming removed 0 bases from V and 2 bases from J, with 12 bases in between. The CDR3 nucleotides are TGCGCCAGCAGCTTGGTAGGGGAATACACCTACAATGAGCAGTTCTTC. This translates into CASSLVGEYTYNEQFF.

The chain links TRBV4-2 to TRBJ2-7; 8 nucleotides match TRBD1. CDR3 size: 13 residues. Per the germline V gene, CDR1 is LGHNA and CDR2 is YNFKEQ. The ends lost 3 bases at V and 6 bases at J; junction bases unmatched: 4. CDR3 loop: CASSQDRVGEQYF. Here the CDR3 DNA reads TGTGCCAGCAGCCAGGACAGGGTTGGCGAGCAGTACTTC.

This chain uses TRBV9 with TRBJ1-3; a weak D match, TRBD1 (6 bases). Germline V gene data show CDR1 as SGDLS and CDR2 as YYNGEE. V was clipped by 1 base and J by 4 bases, with 12 bases between them. CDR3 length equals 15 residues. DNA for the CDR3: TGTGCCAGCAGCGTACAGGGGAATCTGGGAAACACCATATATTTT. Translating gives CASSVQGNLGNTIYF.

The genes are TRBV7-6 and TRBJ2-1, with 10 bases identical to TRBD2. CDR1 is SGHVS, CDR2 FNYEAQ, per germline. CDR3 length: 17 residues. The V gene end was trimmed by 1 base and the J gene end by 10 bases; junction bases not matched to a gene: 13. In nucleotides, the CDR3 is TGTGCCAGCAGCTTAGTGTTGGTAGCGGGAGGCCCAGGGGAGCAGTTCTTC. Its protein product is CASSLVLVAGGPGEQFF. The full variable domain, in which reference TRBV7-6 and TRBJ2-1 provide the parts outside the CDR3, is GAGVSQSPRYKVTKRGQDVALRCDPISGHVSLYWYRQALGQGPEFLTYFNYEAQQDKSGLPNDRFSAERPEGSISTLTIQRTEQRDSAMYRCASSLVLVAGGPGEQFFGPGTRLTVL.

The gene calls are TRBV30 and TRBJ2-1, with 7 bases fitting TRBD2. Per germline, CDR1 GTSNPN and CDR2 SVGIG (reference sequence). The CDR3 is 15 amino acids. J lost 5 bases, V lost 0 bases, and 7 bases had no gene match. The CDR3 nucleotides read TGTGCCTGGAGTGTACTCGGTCTAGCGGACAATGAGCAGTTCTTC. It translates to CAWSVLGLADNEQFF.